One sample yielded the 2 T cell receptor beta chains listed below, sequenced in a study of shared clonotypes between healthy human individuals. Data came from immunoSEQ multiplex PCR; TCRdb stores just in-frame clones and leaves some out. This sample has a few hundred thousand clones, with around 97% found just once. Specimen: naive CD4+ T cells sorted from blood. Subset reported: CD45RA+ positively selected. The receptors here all came from a woman in her twenties or thirties in good health.

The genes are TRBV28 and TRBJ2-7; 9 nucleotides agree with TRBD1. CDR1 is MDHEN and CDR2 is SYDVKM in the germline V gene. The CDR3 is made up of 16 amino acids. With 7 bases clipped from V and 3 bases from J, the junction kept 13 bases outside the gene matches. The CDR3 is CASTDRGGPSLYEQYF. CDR3 DNA sequence: TGTGCCAGCACCGACAGGGGGGGGCCCTCCCTCTACGAGCAGTACTTC.

The chain has TRBV9 and TRBJ2-3; 11 positions match TRBD1. Germline V lookup: CDR1 SGDLS, CDR2 YYNGEE. V was pared by 7 bases and J by 0 bases, with 7 bases of the junction left unmatched. The CDR3 has 16 amino acids. CDR3 nucleotides: TGTGCCAGCTCCGGACAGGGGGCCCTTAGCACAGATACGCAGTATTTT. Amino acid sequence: CASSGQGALSTDTQYF.